This TCR beta chain was captured by sequencing in a study of molecular identifiers for immune sequencing clone quantification. Regarding the study as a whole: Same-barcode identical TCR molecules could make highly expanded clones look smaller than they are.

CDR1 and CDR2 (germline): SGHRS, YFSETQ. The CDR3 sequence is 14 residues long. This clonotype came up many times. Its antigen remains unidentified. The junction differs from germline at one of its ends, possibly a read error. TCRdb used MiXCR to reprocess the PCR reads, holding one entry per CDR3 protein. The table lists hundreds of thousands of distinct CDR3 sequences, about 25% of them singletons. Specimen: naive CD8+ T cells from blood, with Jurkat cell RNA spiked in. As to subset: FACS-sorted CD8+CD4-CCR7+CD45RA+ naive T cells. The clonotype originates from a human donor in good health. Some libraries in this study had Jurkat cell RNA spiked in. The chain links TRBV5-1 to TRBJ2-7; 11 nucleotides align to TRBD1. The CDR3 coding sequence is TGTGCCAGCAGTTTGGGACAGGGGGTTTACGAGCAGTACTTC. Protein: CASSLGQGVYEQYF. Full variable domain (missing parts from reference TRBV5-1 and TRBJ2-7): KAGVTQTPRYLIKTRGQQVTLSCSPISGHRSVSWYQQTPGQGLQFLFEYFSETQRNKGNFPGRFSGRQFSNSRSEMNVSTLELGDSALYLCASSLGQGVYEQYFGPGTRLTVT.